The 28 T cell receptor beta chains in this list originate from one sample, sequenced in a study of radiation and T cells in renal cell carcinoma. Sample time point: blood 2 weeks post-SBRT. Stated treatment: 15 Gy SBRT to primary tumor, nephrectomy 4 weeks later. The data were produced by immunoSEQ multiplex PCR, yet TCRdb's version contains in-frame clones alone and is incomplete. Found here are roughly 130,000 clones, approximately 80% of them singletons; the top ten hold about 1.9%. The sequencing used blood, collected from a patient whose treatment included radiotherapy and nephrectomy. These receptors were obtained from a woman between 55 and 75 years old with renal cell carcinoma.

The chain recombines TRBV29-1 with TRBJ1-3; D not certain. Trimming removed 1 base at V and 3 bases at J, with 19 bases between. The CDR3 runs 17 residues. The germline gives CDR1 SQVTM, CDR2 ANQGSEA. This CDR3 reads CSVEASRSGFFGNTIYF. The CDR3 DNA sequence: TGCAGCGTTGAAGCCTCTCGAAGCGGTTTCTTTGGAAACACCATATATTTT.

The chain has TRBV15 and TRBJ1-5; D ambiguous. CDR1 and CDR2 (germline): LNHNV, YYDKDF (reference sequence). CDR3 length equals 16 residues. V was cut by 0 bases and J by 2 bases, with 11 bases left in between. DNA of the CDR3: TGTGCCACCAGCAGAGATGGCGAATATGGCAATCAGCCCCAGCATTTT. Amino acid sequence: CATSRDGEYGNQPQHF.

This chain links TRBV4-1 with TRBJ2-2; 8 bases are shared with TRBD1. Germline CDR1 reads MGHRA; CDR2 reads YSYEKL. There are 16 residues in the CDR3. The V and J ends lost 1 base and 0 bases, in that order; junction bases with no gene match: 1. CDR3 DNA sequence: TGCGCCAGCAGCCAAGCGGGACAGGCGAACACCGGGGAGCTGTTTTTT. Translation gives CASSQAGQANTGELFF.

The rearrangement uses TRBV9 and TRBJ2-1; 8 bases agree with TRBD2. The CDR3 consists of 17 residues. The V segment lost 4 bases and the J segment 0 bases; nucleotides outside the gene matches: 9. The germline gives CDR1 SGDLS, CDR2 YYNGEE. CDR3 sequence reads: CASSPRRSGSSYNEQFF. CDR3 bases: TGTGCCAGCAGCCCGAGGAGGAGCGGGAGCTCCTACAATGAGCAGTTCTTC.

The gene calls are TRBV2 and TRBJ1-1, with a weak D call TRBD1 (5 bases). Between the trimmed V and J ends, which lost 6 bases and 6 bases, there was a span of 8 bases. This CDR3 has 11 residues. CDR1 is SNHLY, CDR2 FYNNEI, per germline. The CDR3, as DNA: TGTGCCAGCAGGGGGACGGCTGAAGCTTTCTTT. Protein product: CASRGTAEAFF.

The chain combines TRBV28 with TRBJ2-7; TRBD1 is a possible D gene (6 bases). V dropped 10 bases and J dropped 2 bases, with 15 bases sitting between them. Germline V gene data show CDR1 as MDHEN and CDR2 as SYDVKM. The CDR3 has 13 amino acids. As DNA, the CDR3 is TGTGCCATCGAAGACAGGAGAGCCTACGAGCAGTACTTC. Amino acid sequence: CAIEDRRAYEQYF.

The chain carries TRBV10-1 and TRBJ1-1; 7 bases fit TRBD1. V shed 5 bases and J 1 base; nucleotides not matched to a gene: 4. CDR1 is WNHNN, CDR2 SYGVQD, per germline (reference sequence). The CDR3 consists of 14 residues. CDR3 residues: CASSPGQKNTEAFF. The CDR3 bases are TGCGCCAGCAGTCCGGGACAGAAGAACACTGAAGCTTTCTTT.

In this sample, this clone turned up a few times. The chain employs TRBV18 and TRBJ2-2, with 8 bases aligning to TRBD1. V gave up 6 bases and J gave up 7 bases; unmatched junction bases: 7. From germline, CDR1 is KGHSH and CDR2 LQKENI. CDR3 size: 14 residues. The CDR3 DNA sequence: TGTGCCAGCTCCCCCGACAGGGGAGGCGGGGAGCTGTTTTTT. Translated: CASSPDRGGGELFF.

This clone appeared a few times. V usage is TRBV5-6 and J usage is TRBJ1-2; possible D gene TRBD1, 5 bases. CDR3 length: 13 amino acids. Deletions cut 6 bases from V and 8 bases from J, with 17 bases between. CDR1 is SGHDT, CDR2 YYEEEE, per germline. The CDR3 coding sequence is TGTGCCAGCATTGCCCGGGGGTTTGGCGGCTACACCTTC. Protein product: CASIARGFGGYTF.

The chain is built from TRBV5-1 and TRBJ2-2; unclear D gene. The length of the CDR3 is 15 residues. V was pared by 0 bases and J by 5 bases, with 11 bases between. CDR1 SGHRS and CDR2 YFSETQ come from the germline V gene. DNA for the CDR3: TGCGCCAGCAGCTTGGGCCCGCTAGGGACCGGGGAGCTGTTTTTT. It translates to CASSLGPLGTGELFF.

The chain has TRBV6-6 and TRBJ1-6; D might be TRBD1 (5 bases). V lost 2 bases and J 10 bases, leaving 15 bases between the germline ends. The CDR3 has 15 residues. CDR1 and CDR2 from the germline V gene are MNHNY and SVGAGI (reference sequence). The CDR3 bases are TGTGCCAGCAGTTACGAGGGGAAGCGTGACTCACCCCTCCACTTT. Residues: CASSYEGKRDSPLHF.

The rearrangement uses TRBV19 and TRBJ2-3, with 9 bases that match TRBD2. Germline lookup yields CDR1 LNHDA and CDR2 SQIVND (reference sequence). Unmatched junction bases numbered 5, after V lost 3 bases and J lost 1 base. The CDR3 has 16 residues. The CDR3 region is CASSMGAGGRTDTQYF. The CDR3 nucleotides read TGTGCCAGTAGTATGGGGGCGGGAGGGCGCACAGATACGCAGTATTTT.

The chain is built from TRBV9 and TRBJ2-3; D possibly corresponds to TRBD1 (5 bases). Between the trimmed V and J ends, which lost 0 bases and 3 bases, there was a span of 14 bases. The CDR3 runs to 16 residues. The germline CDR1 and CDR2 sequences are SGDLS and YYNGEE. Here the CDR3 reads CASSVESGMRTDTQYF. The CDR3 DNA follows: TGTGCCAGCAGCGTAGAATCAGGGATGAGAACAGATACGCAGTATTTT.

The table lists this clone with a few counts. The V gene is TRBV7-9, the J gene TRBJ1-1; D remains unclear. V lost 5 bases and J 1 base, leaving 8 bases between the germline ends. The CDR3 extends over 13 amino acids. CDR1 and CDR2 (germline): SEHNR, FQNEAQ (reference sequence). CDR3 nucleotides: TGTGCCAGCAGCACAAAAGAGAACACTGAAGCTTTCTTT. As protein: CASSTKENTEAFF.

The chain is built from TRBV6-6 and TRBJ2-7, with TRBD2 identical over 7 bases. The CDR3 length is 13 residues. V shed 5 bases and J 4 bases; nucleotides not matched to a gene: 5. Germline CDR1 reads MNHNY; CDR2 reads SVGAGI (reference sequence). For the CDR3, the DNA is TGTGCCAGCAGTCCCCCTAGCGGATACGAGCAGTACTTC. This codes for CASSPPSGYEQYF.

The chain uses TRBV7-2 and TRBJ2-1, with 8 bases matching TRBD1. V lost 0 bases, J lost 2 bases, and 6 bases stayed unmatched. The length of the CDR3 is 17 residues. Germline V gives CDR1 SGHTA, CDR2 FQGNSA. In DNA, the CDR3 is TGTGCCAGCAGCTTAGCGCTCGGGACAGGTGCCTACAATGAGCAGTTCTTC. Translated, it gives CASSLALGTGAYNEQFF.

V usage is TRBV7-8 and J usage is TRBJ1-3; unclear D gene. There are 15 residues in the CDR3. In germline, CDR1 is SGHVS, CDR2 FQNEAQ. Trimming cost V 1 base and J 0 bases, with 7 bases left between them. CDR3 in amino acids: CASSLGRISGNTIYF. For the CDR3, the DNA is TGTGCCAGCAGCTTAGGGCGGATCTCTGGAAACACCATATATTTT.

The chain has TRBV11-2 and TRBJ2-2, with D hard to call. V was cut by 4 bases and J by 0 bases, with 3 bases left in between. Germline V CDR1 and CDR2: SGHAT, FQNNGV. The CDR3 sequence is 13 residues long. The chain's CDR3 is CASSYANTGELFF. The CDR3 DNA reads TGTGCCAGCAGCTACGCGAACACCGGGGAGCTGTTTTTT.

CDR3 nucleotides: TGCGCCAGCAGCTTGGGGTCCACAGGGAGGGAGCAGTACTTC. Residues: CASSLGSTGREQYF. The chain couples TRBV5-1 to TRBJ2-7; D is tentatively TRBD1 or TRBD2 (6 bases each). Deletions cut 0 bases from V and 7 bases from J, with 14 bases between. The CDR3 runs 14 residues. Germline V gene sequence: CDR1 SGHRS, CDR2 YFSETQ.

The chain carries TRBV4-2 and TRBJ2-7; 13 nucleotides align to TRBD2. CDR3 length: 15 amino acids. The trim removed 4 bases at V and 4 bases at J, leaving 4 bases unmatched. The germline gives CDR1 LGHNA, CDR2 YNFKEQ. The CDR3 DNA follows: TGTGCCAGCAGCCGAGGACTAGCGGGAGATTACGAGCAGTACTTC. The encoded protein is CASSRGLAGDYEQYF.

This chain links TRBV4-1 with TRBJ2-4; unclear D gene. The V gene's germline CDR1 is MGHRA and CDR2 YSYEKL. This CDR3 contains 17 residues. Between the trimmed V and J ends, which lost 2 bases and 0 bases, there was a span of 14 bases. The CDR3 region has the DNA TGCGCCAGCAGCCAAATTTACATCAATCTAGCCAAAAACATTCAGTACTTC. Its protein product is CASSQIYINLAKNIQYF.

The chain has TRBV4-1 and TRBJ2-5, with 7 bases fitting TRBD1. The CDR3 runs to 15 residues. CDR1 is MGHRA and CDR2 is YSYEKL in the germline V gene. With 0 bases clipped from V and 1 base from J, the junction kept 2 bases outside the gene matches. The CDR3 region is CASSQEDRFQETQYF. Written as DNA, the CDR3 is TGCGCCAGCAGCCAAGAGGACAGGTTCCAAGAGACCCAGTACTTC.

The V and J genes are TRBV6-1 and TRBJ2-3, with 8 bases fitting TRBD1. This CDR3 contains 15 residues. Germline loops: CDR1 MNHNS, CDR2 SASEGT. V lost 6 bases to trimming and J lost 0 bases; unmatched junction nucleotides: 5. CDR3 coding DNA: TGTGCCAGCAGGGACAGGGTTTCTAGCACAGATACGCAGTATTTT. Translated, it gives CASRDRVSSTDTQYF.

There are many counts of this clone. V gene TRBV7-9 combines with J gene TRBJ1-1; the D is unclear. The length of the CDR3 is 13 residues. The germline V and J ends were trimmed by 0 bases and 5 bases, with 7 bases remaining between them. The V gene's germline CDR1 is SEHNR and CDR2 FQNEAQ (reference sequence). The CDR3 loop is CASSLAMDTEAFF. CDR3 coding DNA: TGTGCCAGCAGCTTAGCGATGGATACTGAAGCTTTCTTT.

V is TRBV27 and J is TRBJ1-1, with a tentative D call TRBD1 (6 bases). Germline V lookup: CDR1 MNHEY, CDR2 SMNVEV (reference sequence). The V gene lost 7 bases and the J gene lost 1 base, with 7 bases spanning the gap. This CDR3 spans 12 amino acids. The CDR3 nucleotides are TGTGCCAGCAAGACAGGGAACACTGAAGCTTTCTTT. Translated, it gives CASKTGNTEAFF.

This chain joins TRBV19 and TRBJ1-1, with 10 bases aligning to TRBD1. V lost 4 bases to trimming and J lost 4 bases; unmatched junction nucleotides: 6. CDR1 and CDR2 from the germline V gene are LNHDA and SQIVND (reference sequence). The CDR3 consists of 15 residues. The CDR3 DNA sequence: TGTGCCAGTAGTAAAACCGGGACAGGGGTCACTGAAGCTTTCTTT. This gives the protein CASSKTGTGVTEAFF.

The chain's CDR3 is CASSFSSGDTEAFF. The CDR3 nucleotides read TGTGCCAGCAGCTTTAGCTCAGGGGACACTGAAGCTTTCTTT. The chain employs TRBV7-9 and TRBJ1-1; D might be TRBD1 (6 bases). Germline assignment: CDR1 SEHNR and CDR2 FQNEAQ (reference sequence). Trimming cost V 3 bases and J 3 bases, with 11 bases left between them. The CDR3 loop spans 14 amino acids.

The sample holds one count of this clone. The CDR3 DNA reads TGTGCCAGCAGCTTAACGGGAGAACAGCCCCAGCATTTT. This encodes CASSLTGEQPQHF. V is TRBV7-3 and J is TRBJ1-5; the D is unclear. Per the germline V gene, CDR1 is SGHTA and CDR2 is FQGTGA. The V end lost 0 bases, the J end lost 7 bases, and 7 bases lay between the germline ends. There are 13 residues in the CDR3.